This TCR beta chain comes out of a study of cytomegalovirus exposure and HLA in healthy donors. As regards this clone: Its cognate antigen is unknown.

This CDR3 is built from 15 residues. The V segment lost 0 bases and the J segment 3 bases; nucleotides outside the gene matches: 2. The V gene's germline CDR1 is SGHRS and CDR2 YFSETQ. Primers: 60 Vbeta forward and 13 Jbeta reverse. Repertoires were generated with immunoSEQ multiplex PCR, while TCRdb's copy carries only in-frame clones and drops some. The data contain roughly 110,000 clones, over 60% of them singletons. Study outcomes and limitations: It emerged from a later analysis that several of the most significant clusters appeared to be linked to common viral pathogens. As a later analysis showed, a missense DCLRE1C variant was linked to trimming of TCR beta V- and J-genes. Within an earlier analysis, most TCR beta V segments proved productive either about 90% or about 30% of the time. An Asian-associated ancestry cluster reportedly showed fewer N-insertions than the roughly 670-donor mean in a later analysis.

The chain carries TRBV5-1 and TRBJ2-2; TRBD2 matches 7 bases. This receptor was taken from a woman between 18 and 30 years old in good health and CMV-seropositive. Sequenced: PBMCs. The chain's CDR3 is CASSLGGSDTGELFF. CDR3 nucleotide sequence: TGCGCCAGCAGCTTGGGCGGGAGCGACACCGGGGAGCTGTTTTTT.